This T cell receptor (beta chain) was identified in a study of blood T cell repertoires in COVID-19. About the research overall: The study drew acute and convalescent COVID-19 samples from the United States, Italy and Spain.

Regarding this clone: Other DNA sequences from this sample encode an identical CDR3 as well.

Original methodology: Nucleated cell number was recorded as an estimate derived from reference gene primer amplification. Assay used: immunoSEQ multiplex PCR; TCRdb lists only in-frame clones, some missing. Clone size and V and J calls were adopted from that table, with D and trimming inferred from the DNA. Among 200,000 to 250,000 clones listed, 84% were seen once. This CDR3 contains 15 residues. V trimming: 7 bases; J trimming: 4 bases; junction bases outside the gene matches: 8. Germline-derived CDR1 and CDR2 are MNHEY and SVGAGI. This clonotype originated in an elderly woman with active or convalescent COVID-19. Sequences were obtained from peripheral blood. The genes are TRBV6-5 and TRBJ2-1, with 9 bases aligning to TRBD2. This CDR3 reads CASTPAGGPYNEQFF. The CDR3 bases are TGTGCCAGCACCCCAGCGGGAGGACCGTACAATGAGCAGTTCTTC.